This TCR beta chain was sequenced during a study of shared clonotypes between healthy human individuals. Each cell subset's genomic DNA was divided evenly among several immunoSEQ plates. The protocol was immunoSEQ multiplex PCR, while the TCRdb copy is restricted to in-frame clones and leaves out a portion. The sample consists of roughly 2.2 million clones, just under 95% of them appearing once. Germline V gives CDR1 MDHEN, CDR2 SYDVKM. The CDR3 covers 15 residues. V lost 4 bases and J lost 7; bases outside the gene matches: 7. In the CD4+ fraction, cells were divided into CD45RA+ naive and CD45RA-negative memory subsets.

The genes are TRBV28 and TRBJ1-6, with TRBD1 identical over 7 bases. Sample: naive CD4+ T cells from PBMCs. The sample's subset: CD45RA+ positively selected. The sequence came from a man younger than 35 in good health. Some clones in this sample may be carry-over from other donors' samples. CDR3 loop: CASSSRDRPNSPLHF. CDR3 DNA sequence: TGTGCCAGCAGTTCCCGGGACAGACCAAATTCACCCCTCCACTTT.